Listed below are T cell receptor beta chains from one sample, sequenced in a study of blood T cell repertoires in COVID-19. The table came from immunoSEQ multiplex PCR; TCRdb's copy has only in-frame clones and leaves some out. This sample has about 110,000 clones, with roughly 80% found just once. The sequenced sample was peripheral blood. The receptor source for this set is a woman in her fifties or sixties with acute or convalescent COVID-19. The CDR3 runs from the conserved cysteine through the conserved F or W. A D gene is named only where the DNA matches it firmly. Clone sizes are given selectively: once, few, many, or a class where the clone is expanded.

j_gene,d_gene,v_gene,abundance,CDR3nt,CDR3aa
TRBJ2-1,TRBD2,TRBV27,-,TGTGCCAGCAGTCGCAGCGGACTAGCGGGAGTCAATGAGCAGTTCTTC,CASSRSGLAGVNEQFF
TRBJ1-2,TRBD1,TRBV3-1/TRBV3-2,-,TGTGCCAGCAGCCTCCCGGGACAGACCTATGGCTACACCTTC,CASSLPGQTYGYTF
TRBJ1-6,-,TRBV27,-,TGTGCCAGCAGTTTGAATTGGGAAAGGACAAATTCACCCCTCCACTTT,CASSLNWERTNSPLHF
TRBJ2-3,TRBD2,TRBV5-4,-,TGTGCCAGCAGCCGGGGGGGCTTCAGCACAGATACGCAGTATTTT,CASSRGGFSTDTQYF
TRBJ2-1,-,TRBV7-2,-,TGTGCCAGCAGCTTAGGACGCCCAGGTGAGCAGTTCTTC,CASSLGRPGEQFF
TRBJ1-2,-,TRBV4-1,few,TGCGCCAGCAGCCAGCAGGGCTTGGGCTATGGCTACACCTTC,CASSQQGLGYGYTF
TRBJ1-4,-,TRBV28,-,TGTGCCAGCAGCCGTAATGAAAAACTGTTTTTT,CASSRNEKLFF
TRBJ2-1,TRBD1,TRBV7-2,once,TGTGCCAGCAGCATAGACCCTACCGGACAGGAGAGATCAAAGTTCTTC,CASSIDPTGQERSKFF
TRBJ2-1,TRBD2,TRBV5-1,-,TGCGCCAGCGCCAGGACTAGCGGGAGCCGAATGGCGGACAATGAGCAGTTCTTC,CASARTSGSRMADNEQFF
TRBJ1-2,-,TRBV5-8,-,TGTGCCAGCAGCTTGGAGAGGGGAGGTTACACCTTC,CASSLERGGYTF
TRBJ1-2,-,TRBV3-1/TRBV3-2,-,TGTGCCAGCAGCCAAGCAAGGGGAAGGCATGGCTACACCTTC,CASSQARGRHGYTF
TRBJ2-3,-,TRBV27,-,TGTGCCAGCAGTTTTTTGGGGGGTCCAGCAGATACGCAGTATTTT,CASSFLGGPADTQYF
TRBJ1-5,-,TRBV19,-,TGTGCCAGTACCCTCCGGGGAGGGGCTGTTCAGCCCCAGCATTTT,CASTLRGGAVQPQHF
TRBJ2-7,-,TRBV7-2,few,TGTGCCAGCAGCTTAATAGCACAGGGCCCCTACGAGCAGTACTTC,CASSLIAQGPYEQYF
TRBJ1-5,-,TRBV6-5,-,TGTGCCAGCCGGGGGGGGAATCAGCCCCAGCATTTT,CASRGGNQPQHF
TRBJ1-3,-,TRBV7-9,-,TGTGCCAGCAGCCGCGGGACCTCTGGAAACACCATATATTTT,CASSRGTSGNTIYF
TRBJ1-1,-,TRBV21-1,-,TGTGCCAGCAGCAAAGTGGGGGGGCCTGACACTGAAGCTTTCTTT,CASSKVGGPDTEAFF
TRBJ2-7,-,TRBV3-1/TRBV3-2,-,TGTGCCAGCAGCCATGGGATTGCGGGGAGCTCCTACGAGCAGTACTTC,CASSHGIAGSSYEQYF
TRBJ1-1,-,TRBV7-8,-,TGTGCCAGCAGCTTCCTATGGGGCCCTGAAGCTTTCTTT,CASSFLWGPEAFF
TRBJ1-5,-,TRBV19,few,TGTGCCAGTAGTTTTTCTGCAGGGGACGTCCAGCCCCAGCATTTT,CASSFSAGDVQPQHF
TRBJ2-1,TRBD2,TRBV28,once,TGTGCCAGCAGTCCGCCGCTAGCGGGGGGTTACAATGAGCAGTTCTTC,CASSPPLAGGYNEQFF
TRBJ1-6,-,TRBV4-3,-,TGCGCCAGCAGCCAAGATCGACGACAGAATAATTCACCCCTCCACTTT,CASSQDRRQNNSPLHF
TRBJ1-1,-,TRBV5-5,-,TGTGCCAGCAGCTTGGGGACAGTCCGATACGGTGAAGCTTTCTTT,CASSLGTVRYGEAFF
TRBJ1-2,TRBD1,TRBV28,-,TGTGCCAGCAGTGGGACAGGGGCAGCTAACTATGGCTACACCTTC,CASSGTGAANYGYTF
TRBJ2-7,TRBD2,TRBV5-4,-,TGTGCCAGCAGCTTGAAGGGCACTAGCGGGAGGGTGGAGTACTTC,CASSLKGTSGRVEYF
TRBJ1-1,-,TRBV5-1,-,TGCGCCAGCAGCTCGACAGCGACTGAAGCTTTCTTT,CASSSTATEAFF
TRBJ2-7,-,TRBV7-7,-,TGTGCTAGCAGCCCCGGGGTAGCATACGAGCAGTACTTC,CASSPGVAYEQYF
TRBJ1-2,-,TRBV27,-,TGTGCCAGCGGAATACAGGCGGTCGGTCGCTACACCTTC,CASGIQAVGRYTF
TRBJ2-3,TRBD2,TRBV2,once,TGTGCCAGCAAACGAGGAGCGGGGGGGGAGAAGTCTAGCACAGATACGCAGTATTTT,CASKRGAGGEKSSTDTQYF
TRBJ2-7,-,TRBV12-3/TRBV12-4,-,TGTGCCAGCAGTTTGGTGAGGGAAGAGCAGTACTTC,CASSLVREEQYF
TRBJ2-2,TRBD2,TRBV10-2,few,TGCGCCAGCAGTGAGTCGCCCACTAGCGAACTCACCGGGGAGCTGTTTTTT,CASSESPTSELTGELFF
TRBJ2-1,TRBD2,TRBV19,-,TGTGCCAGTAGTATAGATTTAACTAGCGGGAGGATGAGTGAGCAGTTCTTC,CASSIDLTSGRMSEQFF
TRBJ1-5,-,TRBV4-3,few,TGCGCCAGCAGCCAAGAGGCGGCGGCCTCGGCGCCCCAGCATTTT,CASSQEAAASAPQHF
TRBJ2-7,TRBD2,TRBV5-1,-,TGCGCCAGCAGTCCTCTGCGGGGGGAGGACGAGCAGTACTTC,CASSPLRGEDEQYF
TRBJ1-2,-,TRBV6-5,-,TGTGCCAGCGCCACAGGGACCTATGGCTACACCTTC,CASATGTYGYTF
TRBJ2-1,-,TRBV6-4,few,TGTGCCAGCAGTGACTCCACAGTGCTCCCACTCAGATACAATGAGCAGTTCTTC,CASSDSTVLPLRYNEQFF
TRBJ1-6,-,TRBV28,-,TGTGCCAGCAGTTTTCGACAGTTTTCTGAAGATTCACCCCTCCACTTT,CASSFRQFSEDSPLHF
TRBJ1-3,TRBD1,TRBV9,-,TGTGCCAGCAGCGGGGGACAGGGGGGTTCTGGAAACACCATATATTTT,CASSGGQGGSGNTIYF
TRBJ2-1,TRBD2,TRBV11-2,-,TGTGCCAGCAGCTCCCGGGGGCTGGCGGGAGGTGACGGTGAGCAGTTCTTC,CASSSRGLAGGDGEQFF
TRBJ2-5,-,TRBV5-8,-,TGTGCCAGCAGCGTGGACTTCCAAGAGACCCAGTACTTC,CASSVDFQETQYF
TRBJ2-7,TRBD1,TRBV2,-,TGTGCCAGCAGTGCCTTACAGGGGGCAGGACTTTTGCCCGAGCAGTACTTC,CASSALQGAGLLPEQYF
TRBJ1-2,TRBD1,TRBV7-8,-,TGTGCCAGCAGCCCTAACTACAGGGGTCTCTATGGCTACACCTTC,CASSPNYRGLYGYTF
TRBJ1-1,-,TRBV30,-,TGTGCCTGGAGTGTACGGGTGAACACTGAAGCTTTCTTT,CAWSVRVNTEAFF
TRBJ1-2,TRBD1,TRBV7-2,-,TGTGCCAGCAGCTCCGACAGGGGGAACTATGGCTACACCTTC,CASSSDRGNYGYTF
TRBJ2-7,-,TRBV15,-,TGTGCCACCAGCAGAGAGAGCGGAGACTCCTACGAGCAGTACTTC,CATSRESGDSYEQYF
TRBJ2-7,TRBD2,TRBV2,few,TGTGCCAGCATCATAGGACTAGCGGGAGAAGAGCAGTACTTC,CASIIGLAGEEQYF
TRBJ2-3,-,TRBV11-2,-,TGTGCCAGCAGCTTAGTTGGCAGCGGGAGCACAGATACGCAGTATTTT,CASSLVGSGSTDTQYF
TRBJ1-3,-,TRBV5-1,few,TGCGCCAGCAGCTTGTATCCCTCCTCTGGAAACACCATATATTTT,CASSLYPSSGNTIYF
TRBJ2-7,-,TRBV6-5,-,TGTGCCAGCACCTCGGGTAGCGGTACCTACGAGCAGTACTTC,CASTSGSGTYEQYF
TRBJ2-2,-,TRBV6-5,-,TGTGCCAGCAGTTACCTCGGGAGGGGGCAAACCGGGGAGCTGTTTTTT,CASSYLGRGQTGELFF
TRBJ1-1,-,TRBV6-5,few,TGTGCCAGCAGCACAAGCACTGAAGCTTTCTTT,CASSTSTEAFF
TRBJ2-7,-,TRBV28,-,TGTGCCAGCAGGCCCACTTTCTCCTACGAGCAGTACTTC,CASRPTFSYEQYF
TRBJ2-1,-,TRBV7-2,-,TGTGCCAGCAGCTTAGCAGGGAGAAATGAGCAGTTCTTC,CASSLAGRNEQFF
TRBJ1-6,TRBD1,TRBV18,-,TGTGCCAGCTCACCAATAGGGACAGGGGAATCACCCCTCCACTTT,CASSPIGTGESPLHF